These 7 T cell receptor beta chains originate from one sample sequenced in a study of blood T cell repertoires in COVID-19. Method: immunoSEQ multiplex PCR; TCRdb's copy keeps in-frame clones and lacks some. The sample consists of some 240,000 clones, roughly 88% of them appearing once. Sequences were obtained from peripheral blood. The source of these receptors is a woman in her 40s who had recovered from COVID-19.

This sequence joins TRBV19 and TRBJ1-1; weak D call: TRBD1 (5 bases). CDR1 and CDR2 from the germline V gene are LNHDA and SQIVND (reference sequence). The CDR3 is 14 residues long. V was trimmed by 4 bases and J by 4 bases, leaving 13 bases between them. CDR3 nucleotides: TGTGCCAGTAGTACCAGGGTGGAGAGCACTGAAGCTTTCTTT. Translation: CASSTRVESTEAFF.

The chain uses TRBV19 and TRBJ1-6; 9 bases agree with TRBD1. The germline CDR1 and CDR2 sequences are LNHDA and SQIVND (reference sequence). The CDR3 sequence is 16 residues long. Trimming cost V 6 bases and J 0 bases; bases outside gene matches: 3. The CDR3 region has the DNA TGTGCCAGTAGGACAGGGGGGAGCTCCTATAATTCACCCCTCCACTTT. The encoded protein is CASRTGGSSYNSPLHF.

The J gene is TRBJ2-6, the V gene TRBV19, with a possible D match to TRBD2 (6 bases). Trimming cost V 4 bases and J 0 bases, with 19 bases left between them. This CDR3 has 19 residues. Germline assignment: CDR1 LNHDA and CDR2 SQIVND (reference sequence). The CDR3 DNA follows: TGTGCCAGTAGTACTATAAAGACTAGAACCTCCTCTGGGGCCAACGTCCTGACTTTC. As protein: CASSTIKTRTSSGANVLTF.

The V gene is TRBV7-9, the J gene TRBJ2-5; TRBD2 might be the D (6 bases). The CDR3 is 15 residues long. Trimming took off 2 bases at V and 2 bases at J, with 12 bases between the two ends. Germline V gene data show CDR1 as SEHNR and CDR2 as FQNEAQ (reference sequence). CDR3 sequence (DNA): TGTGCCAGCAGCTTACTAGCGAATACTCAAGAGACCCAGTACTTC. Its protein product is CASSLLANTQETQYF.

This clone was detected only once. The chain recombines TRBV19 with TRBJ1-1, with D perhaps TRBD1 (6 bases). The ends were cut back, 4 bases at V and 5 bases at J, with 11 bases in the middle. Germline CDR1 is LNHDA and CDR2 is SQIVND (reference sequence). This CDR3 contains 13 residues. The CDR3 is CASSTAGTTEAFF. The CDR3 region has the DNA TGTGCCAGTAGTACAGCCGGGACAACTGAAGCTTTCTTT.

The rearrangement links TRBV4-3 to TRBJ2-1, with TRBD2 identical over 9 bases. Germline-derived CDR1 and CDR2 are LGHNA and YSLEER. This CDR3 is built from 18 residues. V shed 1 base, J shed 6 bases, and the junction held 13 bases outside the gene matches. CDR3 region: CASSQVHFGGGEFNEQFF. The CDR3 DNA is TGCGCCAGCAGCCAAGTTCATTTCGGCGGGGGGGAATTCAATGAGCAGTTCTTC.

The CDR3 nucleotides are TGTGCCAGCAGTCAAGGACAGGCCTACGAGCAGTACTTC. Amino acids: CASSQGQAYEQYF. The rearrangement joins TRBV6-2 or TRBV6-3 to TRBJ2-7; 7 nucleotides line up with TRBD1. Germline V CDR1 and CDR2: MNHEY, SVGEGT. With V trimmed by 5 bases and J by 2 bases, 3 bases remained unmatched. The CDR3 has 13 residues.